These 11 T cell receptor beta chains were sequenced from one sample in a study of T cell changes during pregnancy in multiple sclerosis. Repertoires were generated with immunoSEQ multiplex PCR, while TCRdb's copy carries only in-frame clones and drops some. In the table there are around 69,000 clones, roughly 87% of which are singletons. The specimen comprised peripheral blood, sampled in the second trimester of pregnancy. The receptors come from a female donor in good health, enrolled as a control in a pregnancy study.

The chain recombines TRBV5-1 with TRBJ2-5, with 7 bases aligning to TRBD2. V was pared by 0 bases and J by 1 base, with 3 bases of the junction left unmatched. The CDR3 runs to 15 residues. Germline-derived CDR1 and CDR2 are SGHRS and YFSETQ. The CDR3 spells CASSLGLAVQETQYF. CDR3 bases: TGCGCCAGCAGCTTGGGCCTAGCGGTCCAAGAGACCCAGTACTTC.

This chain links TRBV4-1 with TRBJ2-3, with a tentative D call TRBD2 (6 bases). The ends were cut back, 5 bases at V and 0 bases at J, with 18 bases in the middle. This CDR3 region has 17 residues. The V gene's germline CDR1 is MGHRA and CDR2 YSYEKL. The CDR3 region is CASSYLGLGVSTDTQYF. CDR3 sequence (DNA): TGCGCCAGCAGCTACTTGGGACTCGGGGTGAGCACAGATACGCAGTATTTT.

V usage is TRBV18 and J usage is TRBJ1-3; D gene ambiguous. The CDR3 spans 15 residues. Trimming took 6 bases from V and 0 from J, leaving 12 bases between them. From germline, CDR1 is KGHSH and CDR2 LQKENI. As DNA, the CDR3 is TGTGCCAGCTCCCCAGACATAAGCTCTGGAAACACCATATATTTT. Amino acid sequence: CASSPDISSGNTIYF.

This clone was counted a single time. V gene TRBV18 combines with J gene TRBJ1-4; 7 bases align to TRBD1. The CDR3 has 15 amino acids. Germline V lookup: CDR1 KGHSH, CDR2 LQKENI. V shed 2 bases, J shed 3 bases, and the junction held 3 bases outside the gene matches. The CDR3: CASSPRGQPNEKLFF. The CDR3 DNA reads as TGTGCCAGCTCACCAAGGGGACAGCCTAATGAAAAACTGTTTTTT.

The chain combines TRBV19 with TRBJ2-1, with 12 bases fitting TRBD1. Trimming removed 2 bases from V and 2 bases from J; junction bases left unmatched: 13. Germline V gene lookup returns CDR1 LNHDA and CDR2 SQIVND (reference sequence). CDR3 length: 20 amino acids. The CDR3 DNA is TGTGCCAGTAGTATAAGATCCGGGACAGGGGGCTTTTTAACCTACAATGAGCAGTTCTTC. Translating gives CASSIRSGTGGFLTYNEQFF.

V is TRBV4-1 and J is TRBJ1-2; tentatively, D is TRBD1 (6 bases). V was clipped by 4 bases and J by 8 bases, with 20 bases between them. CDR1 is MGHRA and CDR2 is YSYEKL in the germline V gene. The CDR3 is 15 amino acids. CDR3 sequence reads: CASSLGGGTGSGYTF. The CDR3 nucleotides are TGCGCCAGCAGCCTCGGTGGGGGTACAGGGTCCGGCTACACCTTC.

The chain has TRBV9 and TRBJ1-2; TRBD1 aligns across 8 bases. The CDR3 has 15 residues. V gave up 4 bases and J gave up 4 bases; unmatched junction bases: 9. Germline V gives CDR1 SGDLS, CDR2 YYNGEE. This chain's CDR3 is CASSPGMDRAYGYTF. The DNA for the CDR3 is TGTGCCAGCAGCCCAGGGATGGACAGGGCCTATGGCTACACCTTC.

Here the CDR3 reads CASSDDLSRGTIYF. CDR3 DNA sequence: TGTGCCAGCAGTGATGACCTCTCACGGGGCACCATATATTTT. The rearrangement uses TRBV2 and TRBJ1-3; D is uncertain. V gave up 3 bases and J gave up 9 bases, with 15 bases separating them. The CDR3 is 14 residues long. Germline V gene lookup returns CDR1 SNHLY and CDR2 FYNNEI.

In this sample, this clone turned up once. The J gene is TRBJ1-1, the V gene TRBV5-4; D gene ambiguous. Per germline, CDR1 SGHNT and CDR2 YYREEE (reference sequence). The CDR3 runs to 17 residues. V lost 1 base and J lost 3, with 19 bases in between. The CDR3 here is CASSLMGRPFGDTEAFF. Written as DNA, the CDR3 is TGTGCCAGCAGCTTGATGGGCAGGCCTTTCGGGGACACTGAAGCTTTCTTT.

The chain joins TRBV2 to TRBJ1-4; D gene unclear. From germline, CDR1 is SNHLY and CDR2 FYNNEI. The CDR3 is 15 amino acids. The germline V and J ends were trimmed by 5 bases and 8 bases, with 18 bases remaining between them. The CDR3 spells CASSYNVEGAEKLFF. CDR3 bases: TGTGCCAGCAGTTACAACGTGGAGGGCGCCGAAAAACTGTTTTTT.

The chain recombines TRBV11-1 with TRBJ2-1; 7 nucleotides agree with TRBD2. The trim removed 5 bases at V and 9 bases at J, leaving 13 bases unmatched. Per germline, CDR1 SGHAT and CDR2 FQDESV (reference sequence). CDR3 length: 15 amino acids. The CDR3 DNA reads TGTGCCAGCAGCCCTCGACTAGCTCCACAGGTTGAGCAGTTCTTC. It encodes CASSPRLAPQVEQFF.